Shown below are 17 T cell receptor beta chains from a single sample sequenced in a study of CD8 T cells in ankylosing spondylitis. MiXCR, run by TCRdb on the 5' RACE reads, gives a single entry per CDR3 protein. The sample records roughly 230,000 distinct CDR3 sequences, about 10% being singletons. The sample consisted of blood, either unsorted or a sorted T cell fraction (not recorded which). The source of these receptors is a male donor with ankylosing spondylitis or in good health (not recorded which).

This clonotype was detected ten times or more. This CDR3 is CASEDVRNTEAFF. Here the CDR3 DNA reads TGTGCCAGCGAGGACGTACGAAACACTGAAGCTTTCTTT. This chain uses TRBV2 with TRBJ1-1; D ambiguous. In germline, CDR1 is SNHLY, CDR2 FYNNEI. The CDR3 is 13 amino acids. The germline V and J ends were trimmed by 8 bases and 2 bases, with 12 bases remaining between them.

This chain uses TRBV12-3 or TRBV12-4 with TRBJ1-2; 8 nucleotides align to TRBD1. After removal of 7 bases from V and 0 bases from J, the junction contained 13 bases not matched to a gene. The CDR3 runs 17 residues. In nucleotides, the CDR3 is TGTGCCAGCACCGAACTTGGACAGGGTTTAGCTAACTATGGCTACACCTTC. It encodes CASTELGQGLANYGYTF.

Many counts were recorded for this clonotype. V is TRBV9 and J is TRBJ1-2, with TRBD1 matching 10 bases. This CDR3 is built from 14 residues. Germline CDR1 and CDR2: SGDLS and YYNGEE. Unmatched junction bases numbered 5, after V lost 3 bases and J lost 6 bases. In DNA form, the CDR3 reads TGTGCCAGCAGCGACGGGACAGGGGATCATGGCTACACCTTC. It encodes CASSDGTGDHGYTF.

This clonotype was seen more than once but under ten times. The rearrangement links TRBV29-1 to TRBJ2-5; TRBD1 agrees at 9 bases. The junction had 2 bases not matched to a gene; V was cut back by 2 bases and J by 4 bases. The CDR3 consists of 13 residues. Germline V gene lookup returns CDR1 SQVTM and CDR2 ANQGSEA. Here the CDR3 reads CSVERTGVETQYF. The CDR3 DNA reads TGCAGCGTTGAACGGACAGGGGTAGAGACCCAGTACTTC.

This clonotype appeared many times. The V and J genes are TRBV3-1 and TRBJ2-1; TRBD1 is a possible D gene (5 bases). V lost 4 bases to trimming and J lost 6 bases, with 19 bases between them. Germline CDR1 and CDR2: LGHDT and YNNKEL (reference sequence). The CDR3 extends over 16 amino acids. In DNA form, the CDR3 reads TGTGCCAGCAGCCTCAACAGGAGACTGACTTCCAATGAGCAGTTCTTC. Translated, it gives CASSLNRRLTSNEQFF.

Note on this clonotype: A much larger clone differs from this one at a single base, so this may be a read error. This rearrangement joins TRBV6-1 to TRBJ2-5; no clear D gene. Germline V gene sequence: CDR1 MNHNS, CDR2 SASEGT. There are 12 residues in the CDR3. The CDR3 region is CANSAIKETQYF. The CDR3 region has the DNA TGTGCCAACAGTGCCATCAAAGAGACCCAGTACTTC.

This clonotype showed up many times. This chain links TRBV11-2 with TRBJ2-1; 12 bases match TRBD2. V gave up 1 base and J gave up 4 bases; unmatched junction bases: 8. The CDR3 extends over 18 amino acids. Per the germline V gene, CDR1 is SGHAT and CDR2 is FQNNGV. The CDR3 coding sequence is TGTGCCAGCAGCTTAGTCCTAGCGGGAGGGCCGAAGTACAATGAGCAGTTCTTC. This codes for CASSLVLAGGPKYNEQFF.

Comment on this clonotype: Just one base apart from a much larger clone, this may be a read error. The chain joins TRBV11-2 to TRBJ2-3, with 9 bases matching TRBD2. The germline gives CDR1 SGHAT, CDR2 FQNNGV. CDR3 size: 16 residues. Losses at the gene ends were 5 bases for V and 4 bases for J; bases not matched to a gene: 10. CDR3 amino acids: CASSPRLAVEADTQYF. DNA for the CDR3: TGTGCCAGCAGCCCCCGACTAGCGGTAGAAGCAGATACGCAGTATTTT.

This clonotype has just a few counts. The chain couples TRBV3-1 to TRBJ2-7, with D perhaps TRBD2 (5 bases). This CDR3 region has 17 residues. With 4 bases removed from V and 6 bases from J, the gap between germline ends came to 25 bases. The germline CDR1 and CDR2 sequences are LGHDT and YNNKEL (reference sequence). The CDR3 nucleotides read TGTGCCAGCAGCCTCCTACCGTCCCCCGAGTTAGGAGGCGAGCAGTACTTC. It translates to CASSLLPSPELGGEQYF.

With regard to this clonotype: Given a much more abundant clone one base away, this may be a read error. CDR3 protein: CVSSGTSGKYNEQFF. In nucleotides, the CDR3 is TGTGTCAGCAGTGGGACTAGCGGTAAATACAATGAGCAGTTCTTC. The J gene is TRBJ2-1, the V gene TRBV12-3 or TRBV12-4, with 11 bases identical to TRBD2. The CDR3 length is 15 residues.

In this sample, this clonotype turned up many times. The chain couples TRBV5-1 to TRBJ1-2; no firm D call. CDR3 size: 12 residues. Germline V CDR1 and CDR2: SGHRS, YFSETQ. Between the trimmed V and J ends, which lost 6 bases and 1 base, there was a span of 7 bases. CDR3 coding DNA: TGCGCCAGCAAATCGAATAACTATGGCTACACCTTC. This encodes CASKSNNYGYTF.

This clonotype was detected many times. This chain uses TRBV2 with TRBJ1-1; D gene unclear. Germline values: CDR1 SNHLY, CDR2 FYNNEI. This CDR3 is 13 amino acids long. V lost 2 bases to trimming and J lost 1 base, with 5 bases between them. This chain's CDR3 is CASSENPNTEAFF. CDR3 sequence (DNA): TGTGCCAGCAGTGAAAACCCGAACACTGAAGCTTTCTTT.

This clonotype came up many times. The chain links TRBV15 to TRBJ2-3, with D possibly being TRBD2 (6 bases). V was cut by 8 bases and J by 2 bases, with 11 bases left in between. Germline V gene sequence: CDR1 LNHNV, CDR2 YYDKDF (reference sequence). The CDR3 extends over 13 amino acids. The CDR3: CATGGIFTDTQYF. CDR3 nucleotide sequence: TGTGCCACCGGGGGGATATTCACAGATACGCAGTATTTT.

This clonotype was counted many times. The V call is TRBV5-6, the J call TRBJ1-1; D not resolved. The V gene's germline CDR1 is SGHDT and CDR2 YYEEEE. The V end was cut by 4 bases, the J end by 5 bases, with 9 bases between. The CDR3 covers 12 residues. The CDR3, as DNA: TGTGCCAGCAGCCTGGCCTGGACTGAAGCTTTCTTT. This codes for CASSLAWTEAFF.

This clonotype was detected many times. The chain combines TRBV12-3 or TRBV12-4 with TRBJ2-5; no clear D gene. This CDR3 spans 13 amino acids. V lost 5 bases and J 6 bases, leaving 13 bases between the germline ends. This chain's CDR3 is CASSQPPVQTQYF. CDR3 coding DNA: TGTGCCAGCAGTCAGCCCCCGGTACAGACCCAGTACTTC.

This clonotype has ten or more counts. The chain employs TRBV9 and TRBJ2-2; 10 bases agree with TRBD2. Losses at the gene ends were 0 bases for V and 6 bases for J; bases not matched to a gene: 5. Germline V CDR1 and CDR2: SGDLS, YYNGEE. The length of the CDR3 is 16 residues. CDR3 region: CASSVALAGESGELFF. The CDR3 DNA reads as TGTGCCAGCAGCGTAGCTCTAGCGGGGGAGTCCGGGGAGCTGTTTTTT.

This clonotype was recorded a few times. V usage is TRBV30 and J usage is TRBJ1-5; 7 bases align to TRBD1. This CDR3 region has 15 residues. Germline V gene lookup returns CDR1 GTSNPN and CDR2 SVGIG (reference sequence). Trimming removed 2 bases from V and 7 bases from J; junction bases left unmatched: 11. CDR3 in DNA: TGTGCCTGGAGTATGCGGAGACAGGGTGGCCAGCCCCAGCATTTT. This translates into CAWSMRRQGGQPQHF.